The T cell receptor beta chain under discussion was sequenced for a study of T cells expressing NK-cell markers. Study-level information: Sequenced donors, eight in total, included seven who were HCMV-seropositive and one who was seronegative.

Germline V gene data show CDR1 as DFQATT and CDR2 as SNEGSKA (reference sequence). This CDR3 contains 14 residues. Scientists made TCR beta cDNA using 5'RACE template switching with UMIs. TCRdb processed the 5' RACE reads again and assigns one entry to each CDR3 protein, with no DNA. The specimen's table records more than 400,000 distinct CDR3 sequences. Sequencing was performed on blood T cells: a sorted CD56 or NKG2C T cell subset, CD4+ or CD8+ T cells, or bulk PBMC T cells (not recorded which). The rearrangement uses TRBV20-1 and TRBJ2-1; TCRdb's D call of TRBD2 is untestable without DNA. This receptor was identified in a woman between 18 and 69 years old in good health. CDR3 region: CSAARYGLAFEQFF.